What follows is one TCR beta chain and its context. This sample is part of a study of blood T cell repertoires in COVID-19. Donors were grouped by their self-reported clinical history. Someone with COVID-19 had been met by exposed participants within 2 weeks before study entry. The protocol was immunoSEQ multiplex PCR, while the TCRdb copy is restricted to in-frame clones and leaves out a portion. Of roughly 180,000 clones in the sample, about 80% were seen once. The germline gives CDR1 MNHEY, CDR2 SMNVEV (reference sequence). This CDR3 is 15 amino acids long. V dropped 0 bases and J dropped 5 bases, with 13 bases sitting between them.

The receptor was derived from a man aged 60 to 69 who had been exposed to COVID-19. This chain uses TRBV27 with TRBJ2-5, with D uncertain. The sample consisted of PBMCs or T cells enriched from blood (not recorded which). The CDR3 DNA reads as TGTGCCAGCAGTTTATCGATATCGCGCGAGGAGACCCAGTACTTC. This codes for CASSLSISREETQYF.